The rows below give T cell receptor beta chains drawn from one sample of a study of blood T cells in healthy people across ages. TCRdb recomputed calls from the 5' RACE reads with MiXCR, one row per CDR3 protein. The repertoire holds roughly 1.9 million distinct CDR3 sequences, with about two fifths as singletons. The sequenced sample was blood. These receptor sequences come from a human donor in good health. Each CDR3 is given with its conserved first and last residue. A D gene is named only where the DNA matches it firmly. Clone size is stated in some rows and not others, as once, few, many or a class when expanded.

cdr3_length: 15; v_call: TRBV7-3; d_call: TRBD1; clone_size: -; j_call: TRBJ1-5; cdr3_nt: TGTGCCAGCAGCCTTCCAGGGGGAGAGAATCAGCCCCAGCATTTT; cdr3_aa: CASSLPGGENQPQHF
cdr3_length: 14; v_call: TRBV12-3/TRBV12-4; d_call: -; clone_size: few; j_call: TRBJ2-5; cdr3_nt: TGTGCCAGCAGTTTCTCCATGACTAGACGAGAGCAGTACTTC; cdr3_aa: CASSFSMTRREQYF
cdr3_length: 15; v_call: TRBV12-3/TRBV12-4; d_call: TRBD2; clone_size: many; j_call: TRBJ2-7; cdr3_nt: TGTGCCAGCAGTCCAACTAGCGGAAGCTCCTACGAGCAGTACTTC; cdr3_aa: CASSPTSGSSYEQYF
cdr3_length: 13; v_call: TRBV29-1; d_call: -; clone_size: -; j_call: TRBJ1-4; cdr3_nt: TGCAGCGTTGTTGTCAGGGGAGGAGAAAAACTGTTTTTT; cdr3_aa: CSVVVRGGEKLFF
cdr3_length: 14; v_call: TRBV7-2; d_call: TRBD2; clone_size: -; j_call: TRBJ2-7; cdr3_nt: TGTGCCAGCAGCCCGCGGGGGGGGCCCCCCGAGCAGTACTTC; cdr3_aa: CASSPRGGPPEQYF
cdr3_length: 18; v_call: TRBV7-9; d_call: TRBD1; clone_size: few; j_call: TRBJ2-1; cdr3_nt: TGTGCCAGCAGCTTAGTAGGTCGGACAGGGGTATCCTACAATGAGCAGTTCTTC; cdr3_aa: CASSLVGRTGVSYNEQFF
cdr3_length: 14; v_call: TRBV28; d_call: -; clone_size: few; j_call: TRBJ1-2; cdr3_nt: TGTGCCAGCAGTTCCATCGACAGGAGCTATGGCTACACCTTC; cdr3_aa: CASSSIDRSYGYTF
cdr3_length: 16; v_call: TRBV5-1; d_call: -; clone_size: -; j_call: TRBJ2-7; cdr3_nt: TGCGCCAGCAGCTCTTCAAGGAGAAGAGGGGTCTACGAGCAGTACTTC; cdr3_aa: CASSSSRRRGVYEQYF
cdr3_length: 16; v_call: TRBV20-1; d_call: TRBD1; clone_size: -; j_call: TRBJ2-7; cdr3_nt: TGCAGTGCTAGAGATAGGGACAGTAGGGGTGGCTACGAGCAGTACTTC; cdr3_aa: CSARDRDSRGGYEQYF
cdr3_length: 16; v_call: TRBV19; d_call: -; clone_size: few; j_call: TRBJ1-2; cdr3_nt: TGTGCCAGTAGTATAGAACTTGGGGGGACACCAAATGGCTACACCTTC; cdr3_aa: CASSIELGGTPNGYTF
cdr3_length: 13; v_call: TRBV5-1; d_call: -; clone_size: -; j_call: TRBJ1-1; cdr3_nt: TGCGCCAGCAGCTTGGGGGTCCTCCCGGGAGCTTTCTTT; cdr3_aa: CASSLGVLPGAFF
cdr3_length: 16; v_call: TRBV4-1; d_call: -; clone_size: -; j_call: TRBJ2-7; cdr3_nt: TGCGCCAGCAGCCAAGATTGGGGGGCGTATCGTTACGAGCAGTACTTC; cdr3_aa: CASSQDWGAYRYEQYF
cdr3_length: 13; v_call: TRBV12-3/TRBV12-4; d_call: -; clone_size: -; j_call: TRBJ2-5; cdr3_nt: TGTGCCAGCAGTTTTGGTATCCACAGTGAGCAGTACTTC; cdr3_aa: CASSFGIHSEQYF
cdr3_length: 13; v_call: TRBV7-9; d_call: -; clone_size: few; j_call: TRBJ2-3; cdr3_nt: TGTGCCAGCAGCTTTGTTAGCCCAGATACGCAGTATTTT; cdr3_aa: CASSFVSPDTQYF
cdr3_length: 15; v_call: TRBV20-1; d_call: TRBD2; clone_size: few; j_call: TRBJ2-7; cdr3_nt: TGCAGTGCTAGAGACAGACTAGCGGGGGTGGGCGAGCAGTACTTC; cdr3_aa: CSARDRLAGVGEQYF
cdr3_length: 12; v_call: TRBV12-3/TRBV12-4; d_call: -; clone_size: many; j_call: TRBJ2-5; cdr3_nt: TGTGCCAGCAGCTCACGGGGGGAGACCCAGTACTTC; cdr3_aa: CASSSRGETQYF
cdr3_length: 14; v_call: TRBV27; d_call: TRBD1; clone_size: -; j_call: TRBJ2-7; cdr3_nt: TGTGCCAGCATCAGGACAGGCGGCTCCTACGAGCAGTACTTC; cdr3_aa: CASIRTGGSYEQYF
cdr3_length: 14; v_call: TRBV29-1; d_call: TRBD2; clone_size: -; j_call: TRBJ2-3; cdr3_nt: TGCAGCGCCCCGACTAGCGAGAGCTCAGATACGCAGTATTTT; cdr3_aa: CSAPTSESSDTQYF
cdr3_length: 15; v_call: TRBV7-2; d_call: -; clone_size: -; j_call: TRBJ2-1; cdr3_nt: TGTGCCAGCAGCTTAGTGTACTATGCCCGGGGTGAGCAGTTCTTC; cdr3_aa: CASSLVYYARGEQFF
cdr3_length: 15; v_call: TRBV20-1; d_call: TRBD2; clone_size: -; j_call: TRBJ2-5; cdr3_nt: TGCAGTGCTTGCAAGACTAGCGGGCCTCAAGAGACCCAGTACTTC; cdr3_aa: CSACKTSGPQETQYF
cdr3_length: 14; v_call: TRBV9; d_call: TRBD1; clone_size: -; j_call: TRBJ1-1; cdr3_nt: TGTGCCAGCAGCCGCGACAGGGGGGCTGGTGAAGCTTTCTTT; cdr3_aa: CASSRDRGAGEAFF
cdr3_length: 11; v_call: TRBV2; d_call: -; clone_size: -; j_call: TRBJ2-5; cdr3_nt: TGTGCCAGCACCGGAGCGGGGACCCAGTACTTC; cdr3_aa: CASTGAGTQYF
cdr3_length: 14; v_call: TRBV2; d_call: TRBD1; clone_size: few; j_call: TRBJ1-2; cdr3_nt: TGTGCCAGCAGTAGGATGGACAGGTCAATCGGCTACACCTTC; cdr3_aa: CASSRMDRSIGYTF
cdr3_length: 13; v_call: TRBV24-1; d_call: -; clone_size: -; j_call: TRBJ1-4; cdr3_nt: TGTGCCACCAGTGAATGGGACTCGGAAAAACTGTTTTTT; cdr3_aa: CATSEWDSEKLFF
cdr3_length: 15; v_call: TRBV2; d_call: TRBD2; clone_size: -; j_call: TRBJ2-1; cdr3_nt: TGTGCCTGCGAGACTAGCGGGGGGGGTTACAATGAGCAGTTCTTC; cdr3_aa: CACETSGGGYNEQFF
cdr3_length: 17; v_call: TRBV20-1; d_call: TRBD2; clone_size: few; j_call: TRBJ2-3; cdr3_nt: TGCAGTGCCGCTCCCCCTGGGACTAGCGGGGGGGCAGATACGCAGTATTTT; cdr3_aa: CSAAPPGTSGGADTQYF
cdr3_length: 14; v_call: TRBV3-1; d_call: -; clone_size: once; j_call: TRBJ2-1; cdr3_nt: TGTGCCAGCGTCGGTAACGGGAACTACAATGAGCAGTTCTTC; cdr3_aa: CASVGNGNYNEQFF
cdr3_length: 15; v_call: TRBV5-1; d_call: TRBD1; clone_size: -; j_call: TRBJ2-7; cdr3_nt: TGCGCCAGCAGCTTGGAAGGGACAGGCCTAGGCGAGCAGTACTTC; cdr3_aa: CASSLEGTGLGEQYF
cdr3_length: 14; v_call: TRBV6-5; d_call: -; clone_size: few; j_call: TRBJ2-1; cdr3_nt: TGTGCCAGCAGCGACCAGGTCGGTCACAATGAGCAGTTCTTC; cdr3_aa: CASSDQVGHNEQFF
cdr3_length: 15; v_call: TRBV28; d_call: -; clone_size: -; j_call: TRBJ1-2; cdr3_nt: TGTACCAGCAGTACGGCCGGGGGGGGCTACTATGGCCACACCTTC; cdr3_aa: CTSSTAGGGYYGHTF
cdr3_length: 17; v_call: TRBV28; d_call: -; clone_size: -; j_call: TRBJ2-1; cdr3_nt: -; cdr3_aa: CASSSSGLAAAYNEQFF
cdr3_length: 14; v_call: TRBV12-3/TRBV12-4; d_call: TRBD1; clone_size: few; j_call: TRBJ2-1; cdr3_nt: TGTGCCAGCATCAACCGGGCAGGGGGCGATGAGCAGTTCTTC; cdr3_aa: CASINRAGGDEQFF
cdr3_length: 13; v_call: TRBV15; d_call: -; clone_size: few; j_call: TRBJ1-6; cdr3_nt: TGTGCCACCAGCAGAGATTACGCTTTACCCCTCCACTTT; cdr3_aa: CATSRDYALPLHF
cdr3_length: 15; v_call: TRBV14; d_call: -; clone_size: -; j_call: TRBJ1-6; cdr3_nt: TGTGCCAGCAGCCAAGCCGCCGGGGCTTTGTCACCCCTCCACTTT; cdr3_aa: CASSQAAGALSPLHF
cdr3_length: 12; v_call: TRBV20-1; d_call: -; clone_size: -; j_call: TRBJ2-5; cdr3_nt: TGCAGTGCTCGGACCGTCCGTGGGACCCAGTACTTC; cdr3_aa: CSARTVRGTQYF
cdr3_length: 16; v_call: TRBV12-3/TRBV12-4; d_call: TRBD2; clone_size: -; j_call: TRBJ2-1; cdr3_nt: TGTGCCAGCAGTTTAGCGGCTAGCGGGGGTGGGAATGAGCAGTTCTTC; cdr3_aa: CASSLAASGGGNEQFF
cdr3_length: 15; v_call: TRBV9; d_call: -; clone_size: few; j_call: TRBJ2-6; cdr3_nt: TGTGCCAGCAGCGTAGGGTATACTGGGGCCAACGTCCTGACTTTC; cdr3_aa: CASSVGYTGANVLTF
cdr3_length: 13; v_call: TRBV29-1; d_call: -; clone_size: many; j_call: TRBJ2-3; cdr3_nt: TGCAGCGTTGTAGGAAGGGCTACAGATACGCAGTATTTT; cdr3_aa: CSVVGRATDTQYF
cdr3_length: 16; v_call: TRBV20-1; d_call: -; clone_size: -; j_call: TRBJ2-6; cdr3_nt: TGCAGTGCTAGCAGGCAGCCTAGCTCTGGGGCCAACGTCCTGACTTTC; cdr3_aa: CSASRQPSSGANVLTF
cdr3_length: 17; v_call: TRBV4-3; d_call: -; clone_size: -; j_call: TRBJ2-7; cdr3_nt: TGCGCCAGCAGCCGCTCGATTGGGGGGCTTGAGGCCTACGAGCAGTACTTC; cdr3_aa: CASSRSIGGLEAYEQYF
cdr3_length: 12; v_call: TRBV7-9; d_call: -; clone_size: few; j_call: TRBJ1-4; cdr3_nt: TGTGCCAGCAGCCGAAGAACTGAAAAACTGTTTTTT; cdr3_aa: CASSRRTEKLFF
cdr3_length: 15; v_call: TRBV7-2; d_call: -; clone_size: once; j_call: TRBJ1-2; cdr3_nt: TGTGCCAGCACCAAGGGGGGCAGTTCTAACTATGGCTGCACCTTC; cdr3_aa: CASTKGGSSNYGCTF
cdr3_length: 14; v_call: TRBV27; d_call: -; clone_size: -; j_call: TRBJ2-3; cdr3_nt: TGTGCCAGCAGACTCTGGGAAGGCACAGATACGCAGTATTTT; cdr3_aa: CASRLWEGTDTQYF
cdr3_length: 13; v_call: TRBV4-1; d_call: -; clone_size: many; j_call: TRBJ2-5; cdr3_nt: TGTGCCAGCAGCCAACCCGGCGGGGAGACCCAGTACTTC; cdr3_aa: CASSQPGGETQYF
cdr3_length: 15; v_call: TRBV4-3; d_call: TRBD2; clone_size: few; j_call: TRBJ2-1; cdr3_nt: TGCGCCAGCAGCCTTTTGAGCGGGGGGGCGGGTGAGCAGTTCTTC; cdr3_aa: CASSLLSGGAGEQFF
cdr3_length: 16; v_call: TRBV24-1; d_call: -; clone_size: few; j_call: TRBJ2-1; cdr3_nt: TGTGCCACCAGTGACCCCAGGGATGGGGTTTGGGATGAGCAGTTCTTC; cdr3_aa: CATSDPRDGVWDEQFF
cdr3_length: 13; v_call: TRBV12-3/TRBV12-4; d_call: -; clone_size: many; j_call: TRBJ2-7; cdr3_nt: TGCGCCAGCAGCTTCGGAGGTATTTACGAGCAGTACTTC; cdr3_aa: CASSFGGIYEQYF
cdr3_length: 13; v_call: TRBV10-3; d_call: TRBD1; clone_size: -; j_call: TRBJ1-4; cdr3_nt: TGTGCCACCCCGGACAGGGATAATGAAAAACTGTTTTTT; cdr3_aa: CATPDRDNEKLFF
cdr3_length: 12; v_call: TRBV5-1; d_call: -; clone_size: few; j_call: TRBJ1-2; cdr3_nt: TGCGCCAGCGGATCGCTCGGCTATGGCTACACCTTC; cdr3_aa: CASGSLGYGYTF
cdr3_length: 19; v_call: TRBV28; d_call: TRBD2; clone_size: -; j_call: TRBJ2-5; cdr3_nt: TGTGCCAGCAGTTCGGGACTAGCGGGGGGAGCAGTTTTATCAGAGACCCAGTACTTC; cdr3_aa: CASSSGLAGGAVLSETQYF
cdr3_length: 15; v_call: TRBV7-3; d_call: TRBD1; clone_size: few; j_call: TRBJ2-7; cdr3_nt: TGTGCCAGCAGCGCACCGGGACAGGGTTTGGAAGAGCAGTACTTC; cdr3_aa: CASSAPGQGLEEQYF
cdr3_length: 18; v_call: TRBV29-1; d_call: -; clone_size: -; j_call: TRBJ2-1; cdr3_nt: TGCAGCGTTGAAGGACTCGCTCTGACAGTCCTCTCCTACAATGAGCAGTTCTTC; cdr3_aa: CSVEGLALTVLSYNEQFF
cdr3_length: 13; v_call: TRBV7-7; d_call: TRBD1; clone_size: few; j_call: TRBJ2-3; cdr3_nt: TGTGCTAGCAGCTTGAGGACAGGGACCGAGCAGTATTTT; cdr3_aa: CASSLRTGTEQYF
cdr3_length: 15; v_call: TRBV20-1; d_call: -; clone_size: -; j_call: TRBJ1-5; cdr3_nt: TGCAGTGCTAGAGATAGGCGGAGGGGACATCAGCCCCAGCATTTT; cdr3_aa: CSARDRRRGHQPQHF
cdr3_length: 13; v_call: TRBV7-9; d_call: -; clone_size: -; j_call: TRBJ1-2; cdr3_nt: TGTGCCAGCAGCTTGGACGGAGGGGCGGGCTACACCTTC; cdr3_aa: CASSLDGGAGYTF
cdr3_length: 15; v_call: TRBV6-6; d_call: -; clone_size: few; j_call: TRBJ1-2; cdr3_nt: TGTGCCAGCAGTCAAAGGGCCACCACCGAGGATGGCTACACCTTC; cdr3_aa: CASSQRATTEDGYTF
cdr3_length: 15; v_call: TRBV4-3; d_call: TRBD2; clone_size: few; j_call: TRBJ2-7; cdr3_nt: TGCGCCAGCAGCCTAACTGTGACTAGCGAAGACGAGCAGTACTTC; cdr3_aa: CASSLTVTSEDEQYF